Included here is one T cell receptor beta chain sequence, with context. This sample was taken from a study of cytomegalovirus exposure and HLA in healthy donors. Per the germline V gene, CDR1 is SEHNR and CDR2 is FQNEAQ (reference sequence). V gave up 5 bases and J gave up 0 bases; unmatched junction bases: 5. The CDR3 sequence is 16 residues long. The assay was immunoSEQ multiplex PCR, and TCRdb's table has in-frame clones only and misses some. Of roughly 80,000 clones listed, more than 85% were seen once; the top ten hold roughly 0.74%. The chain carries TRBV7-9 and TRBJ2-5; 11 bases agree with TRBD2. This receptor was identified in a man aged 18-30 years in good health and CMV-seronegative. The material sequenced was PBMCs. CDR3 loop: CASSLRLAGNQETQYF. The DNA for the CDR3 is TGTGCCAGCAGCCTAAGACTAGCGGGAAACCAAGAGACCCAGTACTTC. The complete variable domain, with remaining parts taken from reference TRBV7-9 and TRBJ2-5, reads DTGVSQNPRHKITKRGQNVTFRCDPISEHNRLYWYRQTLGQGPEFLTYFQNEAQLEKSRLLSDRFSAERPKGSFSTLEIQRTEQGDSAMYLCASSLRLAGNQETQYFGPGTRLLVL.